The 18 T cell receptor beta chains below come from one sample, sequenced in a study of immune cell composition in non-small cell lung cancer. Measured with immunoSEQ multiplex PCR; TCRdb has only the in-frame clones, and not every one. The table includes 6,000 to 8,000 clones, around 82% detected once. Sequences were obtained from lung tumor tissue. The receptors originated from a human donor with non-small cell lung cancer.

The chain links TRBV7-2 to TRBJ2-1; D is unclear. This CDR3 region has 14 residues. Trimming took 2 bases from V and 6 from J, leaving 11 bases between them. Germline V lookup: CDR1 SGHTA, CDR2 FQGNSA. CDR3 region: CASSLLPGSNEQFF. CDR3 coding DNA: TGTGCCAGCAGCTTACTTCCGGGCTCCAATGAGCAGTTCTTC.

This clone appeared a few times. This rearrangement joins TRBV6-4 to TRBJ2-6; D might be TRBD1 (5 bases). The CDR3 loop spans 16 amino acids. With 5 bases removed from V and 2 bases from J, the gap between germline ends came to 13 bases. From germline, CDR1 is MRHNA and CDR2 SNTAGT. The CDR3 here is CASSQDTATGANVLTF. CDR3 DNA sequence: TGTGCCAGCAGTCAGGACACGGCCACTGGGGCCAACGTCCTGACTTTC.

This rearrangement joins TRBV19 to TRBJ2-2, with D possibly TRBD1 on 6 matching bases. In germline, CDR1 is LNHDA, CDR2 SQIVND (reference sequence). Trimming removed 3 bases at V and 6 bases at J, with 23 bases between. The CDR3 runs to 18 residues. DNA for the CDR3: TGTGCCAGTAGTATTCCCCTTTACGGGACACGTTTAGCCGGGGAGCTGTTTTTT. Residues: CASSIPLYGTRLAGELFF.

The CDR3: CSVARGEVTDTQYF. CDR3 nucleotides: TGCAGCGTTGCGCGGGGGGAAGTCACAGATACGCAGTATTTT. V gene TRBV29-1 combines with J gene TRBJ2-3; TRBD2 matches at 8 bases. Germline-derived CDR1 and CDR2 are SQVTM and ANQGSEA. There are 14 residues in the CDR3. V was clipped by 4 bases and J by 2 bases; unmatched bases: 5.

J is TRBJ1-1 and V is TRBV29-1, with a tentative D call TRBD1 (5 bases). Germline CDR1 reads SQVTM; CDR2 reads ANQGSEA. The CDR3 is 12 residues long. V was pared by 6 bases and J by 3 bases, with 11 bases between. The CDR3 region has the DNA TGCAGCGTCGGCGACAGCTACACTGAAGCTTTCTTT. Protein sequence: CSVGDSYTEAFF.

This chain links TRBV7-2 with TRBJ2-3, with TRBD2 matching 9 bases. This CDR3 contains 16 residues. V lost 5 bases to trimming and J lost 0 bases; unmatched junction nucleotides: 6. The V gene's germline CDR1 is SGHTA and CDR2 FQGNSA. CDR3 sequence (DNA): TGTGCCAGCAGCGGTTGGCTAGCGGGGAGCACAGATACGCAGTATTTT. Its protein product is CASSGWLAGSTDTQYF.

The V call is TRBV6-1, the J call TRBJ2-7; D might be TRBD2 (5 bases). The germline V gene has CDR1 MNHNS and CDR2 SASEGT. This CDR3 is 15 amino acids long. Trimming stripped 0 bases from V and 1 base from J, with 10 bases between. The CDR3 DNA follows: TGTGCCAGCAGTGAAGCAGGCGGGCAGTCCTACGAGCAGTACTTC. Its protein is CASSEAGGQSYEQYF.

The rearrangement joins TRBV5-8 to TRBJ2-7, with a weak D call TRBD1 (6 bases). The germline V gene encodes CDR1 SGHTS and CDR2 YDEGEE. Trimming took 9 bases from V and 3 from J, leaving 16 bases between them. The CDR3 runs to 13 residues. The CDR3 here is CATPGQALYEQYF. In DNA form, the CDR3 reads TGTGCCACTCCGGGACAAGCGCTCTACGAGCAGTACTTC.

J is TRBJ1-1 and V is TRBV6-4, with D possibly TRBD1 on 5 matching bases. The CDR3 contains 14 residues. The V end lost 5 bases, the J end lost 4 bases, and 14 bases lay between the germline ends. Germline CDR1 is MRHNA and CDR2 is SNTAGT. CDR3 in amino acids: CASSPRTGTTEAFF. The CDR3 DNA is TGTGCCAGCAGTCCCAGGACCGGGACCACTGAAGCTTTCTTT.

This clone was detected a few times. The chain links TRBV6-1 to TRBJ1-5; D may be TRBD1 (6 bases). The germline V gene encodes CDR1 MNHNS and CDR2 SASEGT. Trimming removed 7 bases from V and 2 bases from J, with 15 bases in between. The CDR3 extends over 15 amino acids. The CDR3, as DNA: TGTGCCAGCACCAAAGGGGACAAGGGCAATCAGCCCCAGCATTTT. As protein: CASTKGDKGNQPQHF.

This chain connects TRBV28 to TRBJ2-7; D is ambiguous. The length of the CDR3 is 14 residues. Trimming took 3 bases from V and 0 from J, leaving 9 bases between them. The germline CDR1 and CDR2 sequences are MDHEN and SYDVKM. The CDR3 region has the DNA TGTGCCAGCAGTTTTGGGCGGAGCTCCTACGAGCAGTACTTC. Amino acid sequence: CASSFGRSSYEQYF.

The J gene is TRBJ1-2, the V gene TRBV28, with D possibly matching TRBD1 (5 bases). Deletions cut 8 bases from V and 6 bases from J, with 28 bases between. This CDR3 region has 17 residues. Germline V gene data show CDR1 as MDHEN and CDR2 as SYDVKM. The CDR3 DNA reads TGTGCCAGCCTAGGAAGTGGGTGGTTCGGTACAGGCAATGGCTACACCTTC. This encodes CASLGSGWFGTGNGYTF.

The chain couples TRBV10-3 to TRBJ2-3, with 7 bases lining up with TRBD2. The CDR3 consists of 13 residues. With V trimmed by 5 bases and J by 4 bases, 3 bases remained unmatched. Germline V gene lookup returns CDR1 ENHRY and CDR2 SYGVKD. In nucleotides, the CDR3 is TGTGCCATCAGTACTAGCGACGCAGATACGCAGTATTTT. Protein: CAISTSDADTQYF.

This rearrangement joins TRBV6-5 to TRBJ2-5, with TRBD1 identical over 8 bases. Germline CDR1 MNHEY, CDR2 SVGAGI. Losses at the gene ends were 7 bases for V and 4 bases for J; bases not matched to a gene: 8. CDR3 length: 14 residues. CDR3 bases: TGTGCCAGCACCATGACAGGGGACGGAGAGACCCAGTACTTC. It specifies CASTMTGDGETQYF.

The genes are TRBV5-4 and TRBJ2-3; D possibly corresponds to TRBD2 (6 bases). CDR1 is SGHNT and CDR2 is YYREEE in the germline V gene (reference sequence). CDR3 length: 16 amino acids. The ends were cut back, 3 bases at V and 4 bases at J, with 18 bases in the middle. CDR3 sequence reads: CASSSQIRRAADTQYF. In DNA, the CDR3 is TGTGCCAGCAGCTCTCAGATTCGGAGGGCAGCAGATACGCAGTATTTT.

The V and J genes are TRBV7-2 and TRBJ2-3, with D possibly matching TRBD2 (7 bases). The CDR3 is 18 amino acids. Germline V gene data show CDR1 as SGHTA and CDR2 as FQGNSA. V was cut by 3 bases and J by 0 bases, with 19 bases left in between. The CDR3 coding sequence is TGTGCCAGCAGCTTTTTTGATCGGGGGGCCCCTAGCACAGATACGCAGTATTTT. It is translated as CASSFFDRGAPSTDTQYF.

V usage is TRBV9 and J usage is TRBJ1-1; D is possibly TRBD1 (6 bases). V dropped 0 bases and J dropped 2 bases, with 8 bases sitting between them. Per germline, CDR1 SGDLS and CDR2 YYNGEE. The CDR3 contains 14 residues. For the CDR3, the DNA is TGTGCCAGCAGCGTAGCAGGGGCAAACACTGAAGCTTTCTTT. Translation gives CASSVAGANTEAFF.

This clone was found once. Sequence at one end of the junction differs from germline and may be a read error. CDR3 sequence (DNA): TGCGCCAGCAGCCAAGATTCAGGCCAGGGATCACCCCTCCACTTT. This codes for CASSQDSGQGSPLHF. J is TRBJ1-6 and V is TRBV7-9; D might be TRBD1 (5 bases). The CDR3 runs to 15 residues. The V gene's germline CDR1 is SEHNR and CDR2 FQNEAQ (reference sequence).